This T cell receptor (beta chain) was sequenced during a study of identical twins. This clonotype was found a few times. Antigen specificity is unknown. Findings and caveats of the study: Cord blood beta clonotypes that were abundant carried fewer insertions, and memory repertoires showed no such trend.

A universal primer site was incorporated via template switching, and the cDNA contained unique molecular identifiers. MiXCR, applied by TCRdb to the 5' RACE reads, yields one record per CDR3 protein. The sample lists under 900,000 distinct CDR3 sequences, around a sixth seen once, with around 12% in the top ten. The ends were cut back, 3 bases at V and 5 bases at J, with 16 bases in the middle. Germline V gene lookup returns CDR1 LGHDT and CDR2 YNNKEL (reference sequence). The CDR3 runs to 15 residues. The sample was also reused in another study, on T cells expressing NK-cell markers. Per that paper: Anti-gamma-delta TCR antibody use in several experiments restricted sorting to alpha-beta TCR T cells.

The receptor was derived from a young woman in good health. This chain joins TRBV3-1 and TRBJ1-1, with D possibly TRBD1 on 5 matching bases. Specimen: PBMCs. The CDR3 region has the DNA TGTGCCAGCAGCCATCTCTTATTAGGGGAGACTGAAGCTTTCTTT. Translated, it gives CASSHLLLGETEAFF.